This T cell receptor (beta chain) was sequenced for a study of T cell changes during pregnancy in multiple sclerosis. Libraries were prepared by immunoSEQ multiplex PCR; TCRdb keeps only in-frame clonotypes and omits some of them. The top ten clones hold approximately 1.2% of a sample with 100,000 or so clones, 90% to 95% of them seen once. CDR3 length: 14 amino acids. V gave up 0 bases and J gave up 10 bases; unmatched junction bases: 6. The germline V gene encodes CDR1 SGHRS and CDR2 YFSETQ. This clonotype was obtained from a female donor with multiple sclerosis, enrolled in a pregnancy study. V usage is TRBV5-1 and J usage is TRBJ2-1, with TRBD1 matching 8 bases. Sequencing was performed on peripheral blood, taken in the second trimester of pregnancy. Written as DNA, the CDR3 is TGCGCCAGCAGCTTGGACCCAGGGGGCCGGGAGCAGTTCTTC. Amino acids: CASSLDPGGREQFF.